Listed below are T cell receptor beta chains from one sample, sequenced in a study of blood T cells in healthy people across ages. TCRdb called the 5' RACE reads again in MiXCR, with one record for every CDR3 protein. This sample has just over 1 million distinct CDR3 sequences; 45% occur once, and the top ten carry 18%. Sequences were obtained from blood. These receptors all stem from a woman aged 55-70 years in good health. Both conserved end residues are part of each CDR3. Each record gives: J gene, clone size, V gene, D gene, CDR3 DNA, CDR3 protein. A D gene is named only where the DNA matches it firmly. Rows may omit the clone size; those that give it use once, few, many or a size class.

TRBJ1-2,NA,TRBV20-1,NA,TGCAGTGCAGCGACCGGGAAAGCCTATGGCTACACCTTC,CSAATGKAYGYTF
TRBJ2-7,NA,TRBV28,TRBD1,TGTGCCAGCAGAGGCGACCGGGACAGCTACGAGCAGTACTTC,CASRGDRDSYEQYF
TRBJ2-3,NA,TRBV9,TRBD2,TGTGCCAGCAGCGCCAAGGGACTAGCGGGAGGTACCCACACAGATACGCAGTATTTT,CASSAKGLAGGTHTDTQYF
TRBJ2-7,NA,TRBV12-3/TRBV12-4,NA,TGTGCCAGCAGTTTGGCCCGGGGGCAGCAGTACTTC,CASSLARGQQYF
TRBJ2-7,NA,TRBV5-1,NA,TGCGCCAGCAGCCCTCTGACCCGGAACGGTTACGAGCAGTACTTC,CASSPLTRNGYEQYF
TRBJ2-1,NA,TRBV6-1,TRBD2,TGTGCCAGCAATCAGGCTAGCGGGCGACTCCTTCCCTACAATGAGCAGTTCTTC,CASNQASGRLLPYNEQFF
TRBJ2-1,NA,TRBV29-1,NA,TGCAGCGTTCACAGTTACAATGAGCAGTTCTTC,CSVHSYNEQFF
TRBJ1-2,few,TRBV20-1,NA,TGCAGTGCTAGCTCTATCGGACAGACGAACTATGGCTACACCTTC,CSASSIGQTNYGYTF
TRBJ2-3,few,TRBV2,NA,TGTGCCAGCAGTCGACCGGGAGATACGCAGTATTTT,CASSRPGDTQYF
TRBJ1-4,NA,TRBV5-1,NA,TGCGCCAGCAGCTTGAAAGGATCAACTAATGAAAAACTGTTTTTT,CASSLKGSTNEKLFF
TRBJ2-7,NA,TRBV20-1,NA,TGCAGTATCTTCGCGGCGAGCTCCTACGAGCAGTACTTC,CSIFAASSYEQYF
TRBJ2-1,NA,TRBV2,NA,TGTGCCAGCAGCGGACAGCCATCCTACAATGAGCAGTTCTTC,CASSGQPSYNEQFF
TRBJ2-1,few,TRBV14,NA,TGTGCCAGCAGCCAGTACGGGTACAATGAGCAGTTCTTC,CASSQYGYNEQFF
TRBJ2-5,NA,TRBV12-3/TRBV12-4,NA,TGTGCCAGCAGTTTGGTCCTCCTGGAGACCCAGTACTTC,CASSLVLLETQYF
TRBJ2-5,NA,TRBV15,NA,TGTGCCACCGGGGACATCTGGGAGACCCAGTACTTC,CATGDIWETQYF
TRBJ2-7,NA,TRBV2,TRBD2,TGTGCCAGCGCGGGGGGACTAGGGCCCTACGAGCAGTACTTC,CASAGGLGPYEQYF
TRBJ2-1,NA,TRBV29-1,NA,TGCAGCGGAGGACCGACTAGTAATGAGCAGTTCTTC,CSGGPTSNEQFF
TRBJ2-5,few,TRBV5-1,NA,TGCGCCAGCAGCCTAGCTACGAAAGAGACCCAGTACTTC,CASSLATKETQYF
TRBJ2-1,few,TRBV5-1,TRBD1,TGCGCCAGCAGCTGGGGACAGGGTACGGATTACAATGAGCAGTTCTTC,CASSWGQGTDYNEQFF
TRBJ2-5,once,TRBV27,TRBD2,TGTGCCAGCGGTATTTCTCGGGCGGGGGAGCAGTACTTC,CASGISRAGEQYF
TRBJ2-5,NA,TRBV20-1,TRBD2,TGCAGTGGCATTCTCAGCGGGGGTCAAGAGACCCAGTACTTC,CSGILSGGQETQYF
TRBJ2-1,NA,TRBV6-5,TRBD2,TGTGCCAGCAGCCGAAGCGGGAGCACCTACAATGAGCAGTTCTTC,CASSRSGSTYNEQFF
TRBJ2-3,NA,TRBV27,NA,TGTGCCAGCGCCCACACCTATATATGGGCCTCCACAGATACGCAGTATTTT,CASAHTYIWASTDTQYF
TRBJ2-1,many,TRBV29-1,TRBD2,TGCAGCGTTATGACTAGCGGGAGTTACAATGAGCAGTTCTTC,CSVMTSGSYNEQFF
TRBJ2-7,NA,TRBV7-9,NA,TGTGCCAGCAGCCCCCCGTTCGAGGCACCCTACGAGCAGTACTTC,CASSPPFEAPYEQYF
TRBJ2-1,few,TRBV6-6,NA,TGTGCCAGCAGTCCACGGATTGCGGCGTTTGAGCAGTTCTTC,CASSPRIAAFEQFF
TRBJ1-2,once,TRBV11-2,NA,TGTGCCAGCAGCTTGGGGGGCAGTGGTGGCTACACCTTC,CASSLGGSGGYTF
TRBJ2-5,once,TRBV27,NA,TGTGCCAGCAGTTTATCGGGCCTCTCGGGAGAGACCCAGTACTTC,CASSLSGLSGETQYF
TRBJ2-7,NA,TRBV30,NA,TGTGCCGGGAGTTTAACCGTCTACGAGCAGTACTTC,CAGSLTVYEQYF
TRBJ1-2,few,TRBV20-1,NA,TGCAGTGCTAGTGATCAGGCCGGTGGCTACACCTTC,CSASDQAGGYTF
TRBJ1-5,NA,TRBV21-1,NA,TGTGCCAGCAGCCTCCGGACAGGCCTCACCAATCAGCCCCAGCATTTT,CASSLRTGLTNQPQHF
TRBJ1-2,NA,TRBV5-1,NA,TGCGCCAGCAGCTACCTTGGGGGGGCGGACACCTTC,CASSYLGGADTF
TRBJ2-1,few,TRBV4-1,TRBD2,TGCGCCAGCAGCCTCGCCCTAGCGGGTCACTACAATGAGCAGTTCTTC,CASSLALAGHYNEQFF
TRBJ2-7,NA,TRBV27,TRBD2,TGTGCCAGCAGACTAGCGGAGCGCCACGAGCAGTACTTC,CASRLAERHEQYF
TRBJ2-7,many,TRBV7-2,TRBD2,TGTGCCAGCAGCTTAAGTAGCGGGAGTACCTACGAGCAGTACTTC,CASSLSSGSTYEQYF
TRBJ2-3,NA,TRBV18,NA,TGTGCCAGCTCACCACCTAGCGGAGATACGCAGTATTTT,CASSPPSGDTQYF
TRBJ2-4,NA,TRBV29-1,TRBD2,TGCAGCGTTGATGGGGGGGTGGGCAAAAACATTCAGTACTTC,CSVDGGVGKNIQYF
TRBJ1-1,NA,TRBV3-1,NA,TGTGCCAGCAGCCGGTTTATGAACACTGAAGCTTTCTTT,CASSRFMNTEAFF
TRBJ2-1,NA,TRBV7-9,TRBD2,TGTGCCAGCAGCTTAGAAGAGCGGGGGAGTGATGAGCAGTTCTTC,CASSLEERGSDEQFF
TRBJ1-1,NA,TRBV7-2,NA,TGTGCCAGCAGCTTTTATGAGGGAGGAGTAGCTTTCTTT,CASSFYEGGVAFF
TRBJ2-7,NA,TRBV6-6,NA,TGTGCCAGCAGCGCAGGGGCTAGTCTGGAGTACTTC,CASSAGASLEYF
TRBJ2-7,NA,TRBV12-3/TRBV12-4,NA,TGTGCCAGCAGTTTAGCCGGGAGTAATCCCTACGAGCAGTACTTC,CASSLAGSNPYEQYF
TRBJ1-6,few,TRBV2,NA,TGTGCCAGCAGTGAAGAAGGGTTCTCACCCCTCCACTTT,CASSEEGFSPLHF
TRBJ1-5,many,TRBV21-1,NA,TGTGCCAGCCCCCTACCCCGGACAGGGTATAGGCAGCCCCAGCATTTT,CASPLPRTGYRQPQHF
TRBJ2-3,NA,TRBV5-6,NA,TGTGCCAGCAGCGAGGGACAATCCAACGCAGATACGCAGTATTTT,CASSEGQSNADTQYF
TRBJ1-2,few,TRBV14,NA,TGTGCCAGCAGCCAAGCCGGCTCTTCCTACGGCTACACCTTC,CASSQAGSSYGYTF
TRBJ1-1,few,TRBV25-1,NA,TGTGCCAGCAGTGGCGGAGGGACTGAAGCTTTCTTT,CASSGGGTEAFF
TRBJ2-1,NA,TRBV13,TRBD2,TGTGCCAGCAGCAAAGGGACTAGCGGGAGTTGGAATGAGCAGTTCTTC,CASSKGTSGSWNEQFF
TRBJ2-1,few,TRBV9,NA,TGTGCCAGCAGCGTAGAGGAAGAGTACAATGAGCAGTTCTTC,CASSVEEEYNEQFF